A selection of T cell receptor beta chains follows, all from one sample in a study of glioma-infiltrating T cells. MiXCR, run by TCRdb on the multiplex PCR reads, gives a single entry per CDR3 protein. Among approximately 20,000 distinct CDR3 sequences listed, around 23% were seen once. The sequenced material came from glioma tissue, nonneoplastic brain tissue, or PBMCs (not recorded which). The receptors shown here come from a human donor with low-grade glioma or glioblastoma, undergoing nonglioma brain surgery, or in good health (not recorded which). Both conserved end residues are part of each CDR3.

v_call cdr3_aa
TRBV7-9 CASSWDVNTEAFF
TRBV29-1 CSVEGGEIPYEQYF
TRBV12-3/TRBV12-4 CASSLAWGEQNIQYF
TRBV20-1 CSASGGQGAMGSGYTF
TRBV20-1 CSAPRPAGASYEQYF
TRBV11-1 CASSLDSPGIFREKLFF
TRBV7-2 CASSLALDTQYF
TRBV4-3 CASSQGGGFYNSPLHF
TRBV4-1 CASSQETYHNQPQHF
TRBV19 CASSRNSGGENEQFF
TRBV14 CASSQDRSEPQHF
TRBV6-1 CASRNTPTGAHEQYF
TRBV5-6 CASSLARRDLQETQYF
TRBV29-1 CSSSVNTEAFF
TRBV4-1 CASSRDSPPVLTF
TRBV28 CASIRSATGGYGYTF
TRBV12-5 CASGLPRTVGLQETQYF
TRBV7-9 CASSSGTDNSPLHF
TRBV7-2 CASSRLPGQGVSGNTIYF
TRBV3-1 CASMDRAYEQYF
TRBV6-2/TRBV6-3 CASSSPGTNYGYTF
TRBV29-1 CSIRVGNTEAFF
TRBV3-1 CASSPPGTPFYEQYF
TRBV6-5 CASSFSGGAQETQYF
TRBV4-2 CASSQAGNKEGETQYF